The clone carrying this T cell receptor beta chain was seen just once. Trimming took off 3 bases at V and 4 bases at J, with 16 bases between the two ends. The germline CDR1 and CDR2 sequences are GTSNPN and SVGIG (reference sequence). The CDR3 covers 15 residues. PCR primers comprised 60 Vbeta and 13 Jbeta primers. Clones were read by immunoSEQ multiplex PCR, and TCRdb kept only the in-frame ones, dropping some. The sample shows about 160,000 clones, roughly 77% of them seen only once. This sample is drawn from a study of cytomegalovirus exposure and HLA in healthy donors. The TCR sequence derives from a young man in good health and CMV-seropositive. The V and J genes are TRBV30 and TRBJ2-1, with D tentatively TRBD1 (5 bases). The sequenced material came from PBMCs. Written as DNA, the CDR3 is TGTGCCTGGAGGATAAGACAGAATCCGTACAATGAGCAGTTCTTC. Translated: CAWRIRQNPYNEQFF. Full variable domain (outside the CDR3, taken from reference TRBV30 and TRBJ2-1): SQTIHQWPATLVQPVGSPLSLECTVEGTSNPNLYWYRQAAGRGLQLLFYSVGIGQISSEVPQNLSASRPQDRQFILSSKKLLLSDSGFYLCAWRIRQNPYNEQFFGPGTRLTVL.